The 22 T cell receptor beta chains presented below share a single source sample, sequenced in a study of cytomegalovirus exposure and HLA in healthy donors. The PCR had 60 Vbeta and 13 Jbeta primers. The repertoire was sequenced with immunoSEQ multiplex PCR; TCRdb's copy has only in-frame clones and lacks some. Of around 100,000 clones detected, around 75% appear once; the ten largest clones hold over 12%. The sample consisted of PBMCs. The receptor source for this set is a male donor in good health and CMV-seropositive.

The V call is TRBV19, the J call TRBJ2-3, with 10 bases aligning to TRBD2. CDR3 length equals 16 residues. The germline V gene encodes CDR1 LNHDA and CDR2 SQIVND (reference sequence). V was clipped by 3 bases and J by 4 bases; unmatched bases: 7. CDR3 residues: CASSIFSGGDADTQYF. CDR3 DNA: TGTGCCAGTAGTATCTTCAGCGGGGGGGACGCAGATACGCAGTATTTT.

This clone was found a few times. This sequence joins TRBV7-6 and TRBJ1-6; D is undetermined. Germline CDR1 and CDR2: SGHVS and FNYEAQ. This CDR3 comprises 14 residues. V lost 3 bases, J lost 9 bases, and 12 bases lay in between. The CDR3 region is CASSFGGRGSPLHF. CDR3 DNA: TGTGCCAGCAGCTTCGGAGGGAGAGGTTCACCCCTCCACTTT. The whole variable domain, remainder taken from reference TRBV7-6 and TRBJ1-6, is GAGVSQSPRYKVTKRGQDVALRCDPISGHVSLYWYRQALGQGPEFLTYFNYEAQQDKSGLPNDRFSAERPEGSISTLTIQRTEQRDSAMYRCASSFGGRGSPLHFGNGTRLTVT.

This clone was seen more than once but under ten times. The chain links TRBV7-3 to TRBJ2-5, with 11 bases matching TRBD2. Per germline, CDR1 SGHTA and CDR2 FQGTGA. V shed 3 bases, J shed 1 base, and the junction held 7 bases outside the gene matches. This CDR3 is 17 amino acids long. The CDR3: CASSLTGLAASQETQYF. CDR3 coding DNA: TGTGCCAGCAGCTTGACGGGACTAGCGGCAAGCCAAGAGACCCAGTACTTC.

The gene calls are TRBV7-9 and TRBJ2-7, with a tentative D call TRBD2 (6 bases). Germline V lookup: CDR1 SEHNR, CDR2 FQNEAQ (reference sequence). V was cut by 5 bases and J by 3 bases, with 14 bases left in between. CDR3 length: 14 amino acids. Here the CDR3 DNA reads TGTGCCAGCAGCACTGGTCCGGGGGACTACGAGCAGTACTTC. This codes for CASSTGPGDYEQYF.

This clone appeared once. The chain joins TRBV19 to TRBJ2-1; D possibly corresponds to TRBD1 (5 bases). Germline V CDR1 and CDR2: LNHDA, SQIVND (reference sequence). The V and J ends lost 4 bases and 4 bases respectively, with 14 bases between them. The CDR3 is made up of 15 amino acids. The DNA of the CDR3 is TGTGCCAGTAGTACCTACAGGACCTATTACAATGAGCAGTTCTTC. It yields the protein CASSTYRTYYNEQFF.

V and J are TRBV28 and TRBJ2-7; no reliable D call. The germline V and J ends were trimmed by 2 bases and 3 bases, with 11 bases remaining between them. The CDR3 sequence is 14 residues long. Germline V gives CDR1 MDHEN, CDR2 SYDVKM. In DNA form, the CDR3 reads TGTGCCAGCAGTTTAGCAGTAACGGGCTACGAGCAGTACTTC. Its protein is CASSLAVTGYEQYF.

The chain uses TRBV27 and TRBJ2-3, with TRBD1 matching 8 bases. Germline V gene lookup returns CDR1 MNHEY and CDR2 SMNVEV (reference sequence). Trimming cost V 6 bases and J 6 bases; bases outside gene matches: 11. This CDR3 comprises 15 residues. CDR3 loop: CASRGRTGYTDTQYF. In nucleotides, the CDR3 is TGTGCCAGCAGAGGAAGGACAGGGTATACGGATACGCAGTATTTT.

The chain joins TRBV7-9 to TRBJ1-2; D is possibly TRBD1 (6 bases). V was shortened by 4 bases and J by 4 bases, with 13 bases between the two germline ends. The CDR3 runs 14 residues. The germline V gene encodes CDR1 SEHNR and CDR2 FQNEAQ (reference sequence). CDR3 in DNA: TGTGCCAGCAGCTCCCTAGCAGGGGCCTATGGCTACACCTTC. Translating gives CASSSLAGAYGYTF.

The rearrangement links TRBV5-1 to TRBJ1-5, with 9 nucleotides matching TRBD1. The CDR3 spans 15 residues. Germline values: CDR1 SGHRS, CDR2 YFSETQ. Trimming took 4 bases from V and 5 from J; bases not matched to a gene: 7. This CDR3 reads CASSLGQGADQPQHF. CDR3 coding DNA: TGCGCCAGCAGCCTGGGACAGGGAGCCGATCAGCCCCAGCATTTT.

The chain joins TRBV7-3 to TRBJ1-1; D call uncertain. The ends were cut back, 5 bases at V and 1 base at J, with 8 bases in the middle. The CDR3 runs 13 residues. Germline V CDR1 and CDR2: SGHTA, FQGTGA. CDR3 nucleotide sequence: TGTGCCAGCAGCCCGACGGGGAACACTGAAGCTTTCTTT. Translated: CASSPTGNTEAFF.

The CDR3 loop reads CASSEQGRQSGNSPLHF. CDR3 nucleotide sequence: TGTGCCAGCAGTGAGCAGGGGCGGCAGAGCGGTAATTCACCCCTCCACTTT. The chain carries TRBV25-1 and TRBJ1-6; weak D call: TRBD1 (6 bases). CDR3 length: 17 residues. The germline gives CDR1 MGHDK, CDR2 SYGVNS. V lost 3 bases and J 6 bases, leaving 18 bases between the germline ends.

The rearrangement joins TRBV15 to TRBJ2-3; weak D call: TRBD2 (7 bases). Trimming pared 1 base from V and 3 bases from J, leaving 14 bases between. Looked up from germline, CDR1 is LNHNV and CDR2 is YYDKDF (reference sequence). The CDR3 contains 16 residues. The CDR3 region has the DNA TGTGCCACCAGCAGAGGTTGGGGGGGCCAGACAGATACGCAGTATTTT. Protein: CATSRGWGGQTDTQYF.

J is TRBJ2-1 and V is TRBV5-4; possibly TRBD2 for D (8 bases). Trimming removed 3 bases from V and 0 bases from J, with 16 bases in between. The CDR3 extends over 17 amino acids. Looked up from germline, CDR1 is SGHNT and CDR2 is YYREEE (reference sequence). CDR3 sequence: CASSSGGGQGSYNEQFF. The CDR3 DNA follows: TGTGCCAGCAGCTCGGGAGGGGGCCAGGGCTCCTACAATGAGCAGTTCTTC.

This clone was found a few times. CDR3 nucleotides: TGTGCCAGCAGTGTCACAGGAAACTATGGCTACACCTTC. Its protein is CASSVTGNYGYTF. The chain employs TRBV27 and TRBJ1-2; a weak D match, TRBD1 (5 bases). The CDR3 runs 13 residues. CDR1 and CDR2 (germline): MNHEY, SMNVEV (reference sequence). Trimming shortened V by 5 bases and J by 2 bases, and 9 bases separated the two germline ends.

The chain links TRBV5-1 to TRBJ2-1; D call uncertain. CDR1 SGHRS and CDR2 YFSETQ come from the germline V gene. Trimming took 3 bases from V and 0 from J, leaving 10 bases between them. The CDR3 is 15 residues long. The chain's CDR3 is CASSSELSSYNEQFF. CDR3 nucleotide sequence: TGCGCCAGCAGCTCCGAGCTAAGCTCCTACAATGAGCAGTTCTTC.

The chain uses TRBV4-1 and TRBJ2-7, with 9 bases identical to TRBD2. Germline CDR1 is MGHRA and CDR2 is YSYEKL. Germline trimming cut 1 base from V and 4 bases from J; bases unmatched to any gene: 8. The CDR3 sequence is 16 residues long. The DNA for the CDR3 is TGCGCCAGCAGCCAAGGGGGGCTAGCGGGGACTTACGAGCAGTACTTC. Residues: CASSQGGLAGTYEQYF.

This clone was recorded once. The chain recombines TRBV30 with TRBJ2-1; 12 nucleotides line up with TRBD2. This CDR3 contains 14 residues. V shed 8 bases, J shed 6 bases, and the junction held 8 bases outside the gene matches. Germline V gives CDR1 GTSNPN, CDR2 SVGIG (reference sequence). The CDR3 protein is CASSGLAGGNEQFF. CDR3 in DNA: TGTGCCAGCTCGGGACTAGCGGGCGGCAATGAGCAGTTCTTC. Full variable domain (rest looked up from reference TRBV30 and TRBJ2-1): SQTIHQWPATLVQPVGSPLSLECTVEGTSNPNLYWYRQAAGRGLQLLFYSVGIGQISSEVPQNLSASRPQDRQFILSSKKLLLSDSGFYLCASSGLAGGNEQFFGPGTRLTVL.

The chain carries TRBV2 and TRBJ1-1, with D unclear. This CDR3 region has 14 residues. The germline V gene has CDR1 SNHLY and CDR2 FYNNEI. V was cut by 10 bases and J by 5 bases, with 20 bases left in between. CDR3 nucleotides: TGTGCCATTAGCGAAAGGAGATCGGGGACTGAAGCTTTCTTT. It encodes CAISERRSGTEAFF. The full variable domain, rest sourced from reference TRBV2 and TRBJ1-1, is EPEVTQTPSHQVTQMGQEVILRCVPISNHLYFYWYRQILGQKVEFLVSFYNNEISEKSEIFDDQFSVERPDGSNFTLKIRSTKLEDSAMYFCAISERRSGTEAFFGQGTRLTVV.

The chain has TRBV2 and TRBJ2-3; a possible D gene is TRBD2 (5 bases). V lost 6 bases, J lost 5 bases, and 18 bases lay in between. In germline, CDR1 is SNHLY, CDR2 FYNNEI. This CDR3 is built from 15 residues. The CDR3 loop is CASSPEGQTQDTQYF. As DNA, the CDR3 is TGTGCCAGCAGCCCCGAGGGTCAGACGCAAGATACGCAGTATTTT.

This sequence joins TRBV5-1 and TRBJ1-3, with TRBD1 matching over 7 bases. There are 15 residues in the CDR3. The trim removed 4 bases at V and 3 bases at J, leaving 7 bases unmatched. Germline-derived CDR1 and CDR2 are SGHRS and YFSETQ. CDR3 in DNA: TGCGCCAGCAGCCAAAGACAGGGAAGTGGAAACACCATATATTTT. Its protein product is CASSQRQGSGNTIYF.

This sequence joins TRBV7-2 and TRBJ1-2, with D perhaps matching TRBD1 (5 bases). CDR3 length: 15 amino acids. V was pared by 0 bases and J by 5 bases, with 13 bases between. Germline V gene data show CDR1 as SGHTA and CDR2 as FQGNSA. Here the CDR3 reads CASSLAVGGRYGYTF. CDR3 DNA: TGTGCCAGCAGCTTAGCTGTGGGGGGTAGATATGGCTACACCTTC.

V and J are TRBV10-2 and TRBJ2-2; D is possibly TRBD1 (5 bases). Trimming removed 6 bases at V and 2 bases at J, with 7 bases between. Germline V lookup: CDR1 WSHSY, CDR2 SAAADI. The CDR3 consists of 13 residues. The CDR3 DNA reads TGCGCCAGCAGGGACATCAACACCGGGGAGCTGTTTTTT. Translating it yields CASRDINTGELFF.